Shown below are 30 T cell receptor beta chains from a single sample sequenced in a study of molecular identifiers for immune sequencing clone quantification. Each CDR3 protein is one row after TCRdb ran MiXCR on the PCR reads. The sample lists more than 450,000 distinct CDR3 sequences; 20% to 25% were seen once. Sequenced input: naive CD8+ T cells from blood, with Jurkat cell RNA spiked in. The subset denotes: FACS-sorted CD8+CD4-CCR7+CD45RA+ naive T cells. The receptors come from a human donor in good health. Some libraries in this study had Jurkat cell RNA spiked in.

This sequence joins TRBV30 and TRBJ2-7, with TRBD2 matching over 7 bases. CDR3 length: 14 residues. From germline, CDR1 is GTSNPN and CDR2 SVGIG (reference sequence). J was trimmed by 4 bases and V by 1 base; bases with no gene match: 7. The CDR3 here is CAWSGLAGVYEQYF. CDR3 in DNA: TGTGCCTGGAGTGGACTAGCTGGGGTATACGAGCAGTACTTC.

The V and J genes are TRBV4-3 and TRBJ1-3; D not resolved. Trimming removed 0 bases from V and 0 bases from J, with 9 bases in between. CDR3 length: 16 amino acids. CDR1 and CDR2 from the germline V gene are LGHNA and YSLEER. CDR3 amino acids: CASSQDSLNSGNTIYF. CDR3 DNA sequence: TGCGCCAGCAGCCAAGATTCGCTTAACTCTGGAAACACCATATATTTT.

This rearrangement joins TRBV19 to TRBJ1-6; D not certain. V was pared by 6 bases and J by 0 bases, with 12 bases between. The germline gives CDR1 LNHDA, CDR2 SQIVND (reference sequence). The CDR3 is 16 residues long. For the CDR3, the DNA is TGTGCCAGTAGCGCGGGGAGTCACTCCTATAATTCACCCCTCCACTTT. Its protein product is CASSAGSHSYNSPLHF.

Points on this clonotype: This sequence may be a read error, since a much larger clone differs from it by one base. The J gene is TRBJ2-4, the V gene TRBV7-9; D is ambiguous. Germline V gives CDR1 SEHNR, CDR2 FQNEAQ (reference sequence). The CDR3 runs 15 residues. DNA for the CDR3: TGTGCCAGCGGCTTAGACGGATCTCAGGCGAACATTCAGTACTTC. Its protein is CASGLDGSQANIQYF.

Details on this clonotype: No conserved phenylalanine or tryptophan ends this CDR3, so it is likely a read error. The chain is built from TRBV28 and TRBJ2-7; no clear D. The CDR3 covers 15 residues. V was pared by 3 bases and J by 3 bases, with 15 bases between. Germline-derived CDR1 and CDR2 are MDHEN and SYDVKM. CDR3 in amino acids: CASSLSRQVDYEQYL. DNA for the CDR3: TGTGCCAGCAGTTTGTCTCGCCAGGTTGACTACGAGCAGTACCTC.

This clonotype was counted at least ten times. J is TRBJ2-7 and V is TRBV27, with 13 bases that match TRBD2. Germline V lookup: CDR1 MNHEY, CDR2 SMNVEV (reference sequence). The V and J ends lost 6 bases and 5 bases, in that order; junction bases with no gene match: 7. The CDR3 spans 15 residues. The CDR3 loop is CASRPGLAGVHEQYF. As DNA, the CDR3 is TGTGCCAGCAGACCTGGACTAGCGGGAGTACACGAGCAGTACTTC.

With regard to this clonotype: Since a much larger clone is just one base distant, this may be a read error. The chain employs TRBV28 and TRBJ1-3; D uncertain. This CDR3 spans 17 amino acids. CDR1 and CDR2 (germline): MDHEN, SYDVKM. CDR3 nucleotide sequence: TGTGCCAGCAGTTTATTGCCATCAACAAGCTCTGGAAACACCATACATTTT. Its translation is CASSLLPSTSSGNTIHF.

This chain links TRBV29-1 with TRBJ2-2; D tentatively reads TRBD1 or TRBD2 (6 bases each). This CDR3 is built from 12 residues. V gave up 7 bases and J gave up 5 bases, with 11 bases separating them. Germline V gene lookup returns CDR1 SQVTM and CDR2 ANQGSEA. The CDR3 DNA reads as TGCAGCGCTCTAGGGGGGACCGGGGAGCTGTTTTTT. It is translated as CSALGGTGELFF.

This chain uses TRBV7-9 with TRBJ2-1, with 12 bases matching TRBD2. Germline V gene data show CDR1 as SEHNR and CDR2 as FQNEAQ (reference sequence). This CDR3 spans 15 amino acids. J gave up 14 bases and V 5 bases, and 13 bases lay outside the gene matches. The CDR3 DNA reads TGTGCCAGCAGCACCCGGACTAGCGGGACCCCAGGGGAGTTCTTC. Translation: CASSTRTSGTPGEFF.

The chain joins TRBV4-3 to TRBJ2-3; TRBD2 matches 9 bases. Per the germline V gene, CDR1 is LGHNA and CDR2 is YSLEER. V gave up 0 bases and J gave up 3 bases; unmatched junction bases: 7. This CDR3 comprises 17 residues. CDR3 coding DNA: TGCGCCAGCAGCCAAGATAGGGTCAGCGGGGGGACAGATACGCAGTATTTT. This sequence encodes CASSQDRVSGGTDTQYF.

As concerns this clonotype: A much larger clone lies one base from this, so it may be a read error. The V call is TRBV6-6, the J call TRBJ2-3; possibly TRBD1 for D (6 bases). The CDR3 runs to 14 residues. Germline V gives CDR1 MNHNY, CDR2 SVGAGI (reference sequence). CDR3: CVYGPLGGMDTQYF. The CDR3 bases are TGTGTTTATGGGCCCCTTGGGGGCATGGATACGCAGTATTTT.

This clonotype was observed many times. This chain uses TRBV14 with TRBJ2-3, with D maybe TRBD1 (6 bases). Trimming left V 4 bases short and J 0 bases short, with 11 bases between. The germline V gene has CDR1 SGHDN and CDR2 FVKESK. The CDR3 length is 15 residues. CDR3 DNA: TGTGCCAGCAGCCCCTGGACAGTTAGCACAGATACGCAGTATTTT. This gives the protein CASSPWTVSTDTQYF. The variable domain in full, completed from reference TRBV14 and TRBJ2-3, reads EAGVTQFPSHSVIEKGQTVTLRCDPISGHDNLYWYRRVMGKEIKFLLHFVKESKQDESGMPNNRFLAERTGGTYSTLKVQPAELEDSGVYFCASSPWTVSTDTQYFGPGTRLTVL.

This clonotype was seen a handful of times. A read error may explain this, as a much larger clone is one base away. The genes are TRBV6-5 and TRBJ2-2, with no clear D. Germline CDR1 reads MNHEY; CDR2 reads SVGAGI. Trimming left V 2 bases short and J 3 bases short, with 7 bases between. The CDR3 extends over 14 amino acids. The CDR3 nucleotides are TGTGCCAGCAGTTACGGGCAGGACACCGGGGAGCTGTTTTTT. It encodes CASSYGQDTGELFF.

This clonotype was detected ten times or more. This rearrangement joins TRBV7-9 to TRBJ1-1, with 8 nucleotides matching TRBD1. Trimming cost V 5 bases and J 0 bases; bases outside gene matches: 5. Germline CDR1 SEHNR, CDR2 FQNEAQ (reference sequence). CDR3 length: 15 residues. Written as DNA, the CDR3 is TGTGCCAGCAGCCCACGGACAGGGATGAACACTGAAGCTTTCTTT. Residues: CASSPRTGMNTEAFF.

The chain uses TRBV24-1 and TRBJ2-3; D may match TRBD1 or TRBD2 (5 bases each). Germline CDR1 KGHDR, CDR2 SFDVKD. The V end was cut by 3 bases, the J end by 0 bases, with 9 bases between. This CDR3 region has 15 residues. CDR3 region: CATSDRGDSTDTQYF. CDR3 sequence (DNA): TGTGCCACCAGTGATCGAGGGGATAGCACAGATACGCAGTATTTT.

On this clonotype itself: Just one base apart from a much larger clone, this may be a read error. The chain is built from TRBV20-1 and TRBJ2-7; 10 bases line up with TRBD2. There are 16 residues in the CDR3. Looked up from germline, CDR1 is DFQATT and CDR2 is SNEGSKA (reference sequence). Losses at the gene ends were 3 bases for V and 3 bases for J; bases not matched to a gene: 11. The CDR3 DNA follows: TGCAGTGCTAGTTCCTCCGCCCTAGCGGGAGACTACGAGCAGTACTTC. It specifies CSASSSALAGDYEQYF.

The chain couples TRBV4-1 to TRBJ1-4; D ambiguous. Germline CDR1 reads MGHRA; CDR2 reads YSYEKL. The V end was cut by 4 bases, the J end by 7 bases, with 16 bases between. This CDR3 has 15 amino acids. The CDR3 here is CASSPTPSGVEKLFF. The DNA for the CDR3 is TGCGCCAGCAGCCCAACTCCCTCGGGAGTTGAAAAACTGTTTTTT.

This clonotype was observed a handful of times. The chain combines TRBV30 with TRBJ1-1, with D possibly being TRBD1 (6 bases). V lost 7 bases to trimming and J lost 0 bases, with 12 bases between them. Germline CDR1 GTSNPN, CDR2 SVGIG (reference sequence). The CDR3 is made up of 13 amino acids. The CDR3 region has the DNA TGTGCCTTGGATGACAGGCTGAACACTGAAGCTTTCTTT. Translated, it gives CALDDRLNTEAFF.

The chain carries TRBV6-5 and TRBJ1-1; TRBD1 might be the D (5 bases). The length of the CDR3 is 13 residues. Deletions cut 2 bases from V and 5 bases from J, with 9 bases between. The germline CDR1 and CDR2 sequences are MNHEY and SVGAGI. CDR3: CASSYNQGTEAFF. The CDR3 nucleotides read TGTGCCAGCAGTTACAACCAGGGTACTGAAGCTTTCTTT.

This clonotype was detected ten times or more. The J gene is TRBJ2-1, the V gene TRBV13, with unresolved D. The CDR3 runs 12 residues. Between the trimmed V and J ends, which lost 3 bases and 8 bases, there was a span of 8 bases. CDR1 PRHDT and CDR2 FYEKMQ come from the germline V gene (reference sequence). The CDR3 protein is CASSFGSHEQFF. CDR3 DNA: TGTGCCAGCAGCTTCGGGTCCCATGAGCAGTTCTTC.

The chain couples TRBV15 to TRBJ2-3; 10 bases are shared with TRBD2. This CDR3 contains 19 residues. V trimming: 2 bases; J trimming: 5 bases; junction bases outside the gene matches: 16. The germline CDR1 and CDR2 sequences are LNHNV and YYDKDF (reference sequence). CDR3 loop: CATSRQLKTGLAGEDTQYF. In DNA form, the CDR3 reads TGTGCCACCAGCAGACAACTTAAGACAGGTCTAGCGGGAGAAGATACGCAGTATTTT.

The chain has TRBV6-2 or TRBV6-3 and TRBJ2-5; possibly TRBD2 for D (5 bases). The V end lost 2 bases, the J end lost 5 bases, and 12 bases lay between the germline ends. Germline CDR1 reads MNHEY; CDR2 reads SVGEGT. CDR3 size: 14 residues. The CDR3 nucleotides are TGTGCCAGCAGTTACCTGCTGGAGGCGGAGACCCAGTACTTC. This gives the protein CASSYLLEAETQYF.

The chain uses TRBV19 and TRBJ2-7, with 7 bases identical to TRBD2. V lost 10 bases to trimming and J lost 0 bases; unmatched junction nucleotides: 6. The CDR3 sequence is 13 residues long. Germline CDR1 reads LNHDA; CDR2 reads SQIVND (reference sequence). In nucleotides, the CDR3 is TGTGCCACCTCGGGAGGAAGCTCCTACGAGCAGTACTTC. This codes for CATSGGSSYEQYF.

Of note for this clonotype: This may be a read error, as it is one base from a much larger clone. The rearrangement links TRBV6-1 to TRBJ2-2; D call uncertain. Germline V gives CDR1 MNHNS, CDR2 SASEGT. The CDR3 extends over 14 amino acids. The V and J ends lost 3 bases and 0 bases respectively, with 5 bases between them. CDR3 nucleotide sequence: TGTGCCAGCAGTGACTATACGAACACCGGGGAGCTGTTTTTT. The encoded protein is CASSDYTNTGELFF.

This clonotype has ten or more counts. The genes are TRBV29-1 and TRBJ2-3; D is uncertain. This CDR3 comprises 12 residues. Trimming pared 3 bases from V and 2 bases from J, leaving 6 bases between. The germline CDR1 and CDR2 sequences are SQVTM and ANQGSEA. The CDR3 reads CSVEVPTDTQYF. In DNA, the CDR3 is TGCAGCGTTGAGGTACCCACAGATACGCAGTATTTT.

V and J are TRBV12-3 or TRBV12-4 and TRBJ2-5; D may match TRBD1 or TRBD2 (5 bases each). V was pared by 1 base and J by 4 bases, with 13 bases between. This CDR3 has 15 residues. The CDR3 sequence is CASSLVGRQRETQYF. CDR3 coding DNA: TGTGCCAGCAGTTTAGTGGGGAGACAGCGAGAGACCCAGTACTTC.

V usage is TRBV7-6 and J usage is TRBJ2-5; maybe TRBD1 (5 bases). The V gene's germline CDR1 is SGHVS and CDR2 FNYEAQ. CDR3 length equals 13 residues. The V gene lost 5 bases and the J gene lost 5 bases, with 12 bases spanning the gap. CDR3 nucleotide sequence: TGTGCCAGCAGCCACAGGTTGGGGGAGACCCAGTACTTC. As protein: CASSHRLGETQYF.

This clonotype was detected many times. The genes are TRBV4-1 and TRBJ2-2, with D perhaps matching TRBD1 (6 bases). The V end was cut by 2 bases, the J end by 5 bases, with 6 bases between. Germline-derived CDR1 and CDR2 are MGHRA and YSYEKL. The CDR3 covers 13 residues. CDR3 amino acids: CASSQQGTGELFF. The CDR3, as DNA: TGCGCCAGCAGCCAACAGGGGACCGGGGAGCTGTTTTTT.

This clonotype was seen ten or more times. The chain combines TRBV2 with TRBJ1-5; 7 bases are a match to TRBD1. This CDR3 has 15 residues. With V trimmed by 7 bases and J by 7 bases, 13 bases remained unmatched. CDR1 is SNHLY and CDR2 is FYNNEI in the germline V gene. The CDR3 bases are TGTGCCAGCACCAAGGGGGACAGCCTGTGGCAGCCCCAGCATTTT. Amino acids: CASTKGDSLWQPQHF.

This clonotype was observed at least ten times. The V gene is TRBV4-3, the J gene TRBJ2-3; D assignment may be TRBD1 or TRBD2 (5 bases each). Germline V gives CDR1 LGHNA, CDR2 YSLEER. The CDR3 runs to 13 residues. With 0 bases removed from V and 7 bases from J, the gap between germline ends came to 8 bases. In DNA form, the CDR3 reads TGCGCCAGCAGCCAAGATGAGGGACATACGCAGTATTTT. Translated, it gives CASSQDEGHTQYF.